This TCR delta chain comes out of a study of gamma-delta T cells after stem cell transplantation. TCRdb reran clone calling via CATT on the RT-PCR reads. This sample has under 2,500 delta-chain clones, with about 5% found just once. This clone was picked up a small number of times. A far larger clone is one nucleotide away, so this likely arose from a read error. The sample has other DNA sequences that encode this CDR3 too. The CDR3 consists of 16 residues. Per germline, CDR1 GEAIGNYY and CDR2 EKD. This TCR derives from a human donor. It is not recorded whose cells these are; they may come from a transplant donor. The sample consisted of gamma-delta T cells. The chain couples TRDV2 to TRDJ1; TRDD3 matches 11 bases. The CDR3 sequence is CACDRLGDTNTDKLIF. The CDR3 DNA reads TGTGCCTGTGATCGCCTGGGGGATACCAACACTGATAAACTCATCTTT.